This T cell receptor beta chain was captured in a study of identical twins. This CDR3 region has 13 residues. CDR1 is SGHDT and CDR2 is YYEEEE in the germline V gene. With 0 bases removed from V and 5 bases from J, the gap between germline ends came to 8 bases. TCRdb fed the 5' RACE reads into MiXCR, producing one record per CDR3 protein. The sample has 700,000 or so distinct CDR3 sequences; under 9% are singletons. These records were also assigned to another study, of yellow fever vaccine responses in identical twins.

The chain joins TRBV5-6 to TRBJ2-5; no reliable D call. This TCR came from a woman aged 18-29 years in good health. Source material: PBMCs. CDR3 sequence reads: CASSLAHSETQYF. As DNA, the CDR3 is TGTGCCAGCAGCTTGGCCCATTCGGAGACCCAGTACTTC.